This TCR beta chain was found in a study of T cells after posttransplantation cyclophosphamide. Study outcomes and limitations: Donor CD8+ memory clones often dominated recipient blood repertoires at later times. Skin or GI-infiltrating T cells shared few TRB sequences with blood. Recipient CMV seropositivity and CMV reactivation strongly tracked TRB clonality.

The table came from immunoSEQ multiplex PCR; TCRdb's copy has only in-frame clones and leaves some out. The data show some 61,000 clones, roughly 95% seen once. As regards this clone: Its cognate antigen is unknown.

Germline loops: CDR1 MNHEY, CDR2 SMNVEV (reference sequence). The CDR3 loop spans 16 amino acids. Trimming pared 2 bases from V and 4 bases from J, leaving 12 bases between. Peripheral blood was collected from the related graft donor on the marrow donation day. The TCR sequence derives from a woman aged 30 to 39 in good health and a related stem cell transplant donor. Sequenced sample: PBMCs. The V call is TRBV27, the J call TRBJ1-6; D may be TRBD1 (5 bases). The CDR3 sequence is CASSLNGARYNSPLHF. The CDR3 nucleotides are TGTGCCAGCAGTTTAAATGGGGCCCGGTATAATTCACCCCTCCACTTT.